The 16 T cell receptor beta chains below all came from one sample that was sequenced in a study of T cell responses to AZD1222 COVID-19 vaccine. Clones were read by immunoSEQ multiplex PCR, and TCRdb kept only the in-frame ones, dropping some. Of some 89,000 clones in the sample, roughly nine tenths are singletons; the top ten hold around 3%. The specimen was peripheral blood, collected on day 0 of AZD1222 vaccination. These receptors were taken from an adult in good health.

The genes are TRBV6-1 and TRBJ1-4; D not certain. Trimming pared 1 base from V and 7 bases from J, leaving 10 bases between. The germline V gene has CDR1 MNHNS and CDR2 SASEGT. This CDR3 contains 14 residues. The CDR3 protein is CASSEDRWTEKLFF. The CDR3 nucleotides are TGTGCCAGCAGTGAAGACAGATGGACTGAAAAACTGTTTTTT.

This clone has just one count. In DNA form, the CDR3 reads TGTGCCAGCACCCCGACAGGCTCCTACGAGCAGTACTTC. Its protein is CASTPTGSYEQYF. This chain links TRBV6-5 with TRBJ2-7; tentatively, D is TRBD1 (6 bases). The germline V gene has CDR1 MNHEY and CDR2 SVGAGI. The CDR3 extends over 13 amino acids. With 7 bases removed from V and 0 bases from J, the gap between germline ends came to 10 bases.

CDR3 sequence: CASSIGQGGYNEQFF. In nucleotides, the CDR3 is TGTGCCAGTAGTATAGGACAGGGGGGCTACAATGAGCAGTTCTTC. This chain uses TRBV19 with TRBJ2-1, with 9 bases that match TRBD1. Unmatched junction bases numbered 1, after V lost 1 base and J lost 3 bases. This CDR3 has 15 amino acids. Per the germline V gene, CDR1 is LNHDA and CDR2 is SQIVND (reference sequence).

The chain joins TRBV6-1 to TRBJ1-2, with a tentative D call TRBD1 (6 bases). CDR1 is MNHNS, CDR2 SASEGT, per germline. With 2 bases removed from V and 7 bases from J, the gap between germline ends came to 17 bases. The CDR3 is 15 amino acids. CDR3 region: CASSEKQGKGSGYTF. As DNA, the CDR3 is TGTGCCAGCAGTGAAAAACAGGGTAAAGGGAGTGGCTACACCTTC.

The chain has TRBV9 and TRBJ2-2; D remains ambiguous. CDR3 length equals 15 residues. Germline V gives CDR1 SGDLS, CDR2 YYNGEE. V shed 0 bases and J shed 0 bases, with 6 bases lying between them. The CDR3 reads CASSVGHANTGELFF. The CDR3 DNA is TGTGCCAGCAGCGTAGGCCATGCGAACACCGGGGAGCTGTTTTTT.

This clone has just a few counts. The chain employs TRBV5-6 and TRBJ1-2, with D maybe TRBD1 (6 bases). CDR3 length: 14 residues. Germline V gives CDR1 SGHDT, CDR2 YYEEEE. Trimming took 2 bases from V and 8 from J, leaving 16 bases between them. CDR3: CASSFWQGTGGYTF. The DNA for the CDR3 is TGTGCCAGCAGCTTTTGGCAGGGCACAGGGGGCTACACCTTC.

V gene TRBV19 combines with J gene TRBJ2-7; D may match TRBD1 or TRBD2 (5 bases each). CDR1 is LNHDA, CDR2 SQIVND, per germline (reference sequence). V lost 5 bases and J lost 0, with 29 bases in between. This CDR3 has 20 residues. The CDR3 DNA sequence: TGTGCCAGTAGTGCCAGGGCCCCGGGTGGTACTAGTGGTGGCTCCTACGAGCAGTACTTC. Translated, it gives CASSARAPGGTSGGSYEQYF.

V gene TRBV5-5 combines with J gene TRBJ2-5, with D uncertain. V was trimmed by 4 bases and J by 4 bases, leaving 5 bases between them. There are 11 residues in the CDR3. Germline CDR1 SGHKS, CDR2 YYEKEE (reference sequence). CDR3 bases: TGTGCCAGCAGCCACTTAGAGACCCAGTACTTC. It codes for CASSHLETQYF. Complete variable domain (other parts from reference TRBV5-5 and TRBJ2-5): DAGVTQSPTHLIKTRGQQVTLRCSPISGHKSVSWYQQVLGQGPQFIFQYYEKEERGRGNFPDRFSARQFPNYSSELNVNALLLGDSALYLCASSHLETQYFGPGTRLLVL.

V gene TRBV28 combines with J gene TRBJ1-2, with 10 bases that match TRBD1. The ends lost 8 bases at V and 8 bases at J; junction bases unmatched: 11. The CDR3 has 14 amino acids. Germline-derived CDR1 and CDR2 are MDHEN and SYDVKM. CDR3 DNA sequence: TGTGCCAGCGTAGGCCCCGGGACAGGGGAGGGCTACACCTTC. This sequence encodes CASVGPGTGEGYTF.

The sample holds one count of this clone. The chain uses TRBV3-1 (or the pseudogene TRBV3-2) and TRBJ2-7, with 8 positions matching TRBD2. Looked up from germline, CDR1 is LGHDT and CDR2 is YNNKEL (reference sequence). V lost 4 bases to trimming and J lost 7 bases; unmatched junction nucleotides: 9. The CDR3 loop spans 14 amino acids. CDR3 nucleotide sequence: TGTGCCAGCAGCCCCGGGGGGGGGATAATAGAGCAGTACTTC. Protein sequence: CASSPGGGIIEQYF.

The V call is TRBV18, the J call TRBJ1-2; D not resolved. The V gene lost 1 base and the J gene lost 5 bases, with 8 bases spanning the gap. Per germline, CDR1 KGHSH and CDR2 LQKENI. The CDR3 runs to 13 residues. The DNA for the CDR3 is TGTGCCAGCTCACCACAGGAGTGGTATGGCTACACCTTC. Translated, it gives CASSPQEWYGYTF.

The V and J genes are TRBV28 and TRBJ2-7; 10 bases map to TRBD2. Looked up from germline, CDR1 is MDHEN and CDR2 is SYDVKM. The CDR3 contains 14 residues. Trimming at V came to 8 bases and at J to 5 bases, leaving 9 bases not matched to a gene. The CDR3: CASLSSGSTHEQYF. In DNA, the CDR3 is TGTGCCAGCCTGTCTAGCGGGAGTACCCACGAGCAGTACTTC.

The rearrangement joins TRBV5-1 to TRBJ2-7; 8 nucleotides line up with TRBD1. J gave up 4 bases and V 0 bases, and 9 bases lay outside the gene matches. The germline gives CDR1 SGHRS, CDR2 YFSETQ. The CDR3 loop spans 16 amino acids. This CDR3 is CASSLGFTGGRYEQYF. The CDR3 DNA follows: TGCGCCAGCAGCTTGGGCTTTACAGGGGGTAGATACGAGCAGTACTTC.

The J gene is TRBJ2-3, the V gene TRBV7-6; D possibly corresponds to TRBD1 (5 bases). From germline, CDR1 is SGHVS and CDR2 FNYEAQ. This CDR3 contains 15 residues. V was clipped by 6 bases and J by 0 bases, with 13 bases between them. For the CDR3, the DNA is TGTGCCAGCAGTCTCCAGGGAATTAGCACAGATACGCAGTATTTT. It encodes CASSLQGISTDTQYF. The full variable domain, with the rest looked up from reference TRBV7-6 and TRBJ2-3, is GAGVSQSPRYKVTKRGQDVALRCDPISGHVSLYWYRQALGQGPEFLTYFNYEAQQDKSGLPNDRFSAERPEGSISTLTIQRTEQRDSAMYRCASSLQGISTDTQYFGPGTRLTVL.

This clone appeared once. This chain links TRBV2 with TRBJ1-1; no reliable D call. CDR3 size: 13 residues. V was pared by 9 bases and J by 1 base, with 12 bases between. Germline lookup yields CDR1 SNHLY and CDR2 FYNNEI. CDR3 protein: CASPPRGNTEAFF. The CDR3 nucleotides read TGTGCCAGTCCCCCACGGGGGAACACTGAAGCTTTCTTT. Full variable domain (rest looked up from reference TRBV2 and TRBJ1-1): EPEVTQTPSHQVTQMGQEVILRCVPISNHLYFYWYRQILGQKVEFLVSFYNNEISEKSEIFDDQFSVERPDGSNFTLKIRSTKLEDSAMYFCASPPRGNTEAFFGQGTRLTVV.

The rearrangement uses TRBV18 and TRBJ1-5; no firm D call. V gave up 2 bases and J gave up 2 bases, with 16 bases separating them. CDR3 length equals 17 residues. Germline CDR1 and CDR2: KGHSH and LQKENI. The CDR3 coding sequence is TGTGCCAGCTCACCAACCGGTATCATTCGCGGCAATCAGCCCCAGCATTTT. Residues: CASSPTGIIRGNQPQHF.